The 13 T cell receptor beta chains below come from one sample, sequenced in a study of chronic HIV infection and antiretroviral therapy. Each CDR3 protein gets one entry after TCRdb re-called the 5' RACE reads with MiXCR. The sample shows 45,000 to 60,000 distinct CDR3 sequences, approximately 19% of them seen only once. The sequenced sample was peripheral blood. Source of these receptors: an adult who had HIV and had not received antiretroviral therapy, or was an uninfected healthy control (not recorded which).

Here the CDR3 DNA reads TGCAGCGTTAATAGGAGGAGGGAGGTCCCGGGAGCTTTCTTT. This translates into CSVNRRREVPGAFF. The chain has TRBV29-1 and TRBJ1-1; no clear D gene. CDR1 and CDR2 from the germline V gene are SQVTM and ANQGSEA. Trimming removed 5 bases at V and 10 bases at J, with 23 bases between. The CDR3 has 14 residues.

This clonotype was seen a handful of times. The chain links TRBV6-5 to TRBJ2-2; TRBD2 aligns across 11 bases. Germline CDR1 MNHEY, CDR2 SVGAGI. The V segment lost 3 bases and the J segment 7 bases; nucleotides outside the gene matches: 10. The length of the CDR3 is 17 residues. The DNA of the CDR3 is TGTGCCAGCAGTTATTTACTAGCGGGAGAGGGCGGCGGGGAGCTGTTTTTT. Translated: CASSYLLAGEGGGELFF.

This chain links TRBV7-8 with TRBJ1-5; no firm D call. CDR1 is SGHVS, CDR2 FQNEAQ, per germline. The CDR3 runs to 17 residues. Trimming took 5 bases from V and 0 from J, leaving 17 bases between them. The CDR3 coding sequence is TGTGCCAGCAGCCCGCAACAGCTCTCAAATAGCAATCAGCCCCAGCATTTT. Translated, it gives CASSPQQLSNSNQPQHF. The full variable domain, completed using reference TRBV7-8 and TRBJ1-5, is GAGVSQSPRYKVAKRGQDVALRCDPISGHVSLFWYQQALGQGPEFLTYFQNEAQLDKSGLPSDRFFAERPEGSVSTLKIQRTQQEDSAVYLCASSPQQLSNSNQPQHFGDGTRLSIL.

This clonotype was seen more than once but under ten times. The chain carries TRBV28 and TRBJ1-1; D may be TRBD1 (5 bases). This CDR3 has 17 residues. V lost 7 bases and J 0 bases, leaving 21 bases between the germline ends. Germline loops: CDR1 MDHEN, CDR2 SYDVKM. CDR3 nucleotide sequence: TGTGCCAGCAAGAAGGAGGGGACCTCTCACATGAACACTGAAGCTTTCTTT. Amino acid sequence: CASKKEGTSHMNTEAFF.

The V and J genes are TRBV27 and TRBJ1-4; D is possibly TRBD1 (6 bases). This CDR3 region has 14 residues. Germline V CDR1 and CDR2: MNHEY, SMNVEV (reference sequence). V lost 5 bases, J lost 0 bases, and 7 bases lay in between. CDR3 sequence: CASSGQSTNEKLFF. The CDR3 bases are TGTGCCAGCAGTGGACAGTCAACTAATGAAAAACTGTTTTTT.

There are a few counts of this clonotype. The V call is TRBV5-6, the J call TRBJ1-1, with D unclear. The CDR3 is 12 amino acids. CDR1 and CDR2 (germline): SGHDT, YYEEEE. V lost 1 base, J lost 4 bases, and 5 bases lay in between. The CDR3 loop is CASSLIFTEAFF. CDR3 in DNA: TGTGCCAGCAGCTTGATATTCACTGAAGCTTTCTTT.

This clonotype came up a few times. The CDR3 spells CASSYRRSGNTIYF. The DNA of the CDR3 is TGTGCCAGCAGCTACCGCCGCAGTGGAAACACCATATATTTT. The chain is built from TRBV21-1 and TRBJ1-3. TRBV21-1 is a documented pseudogene. The CDR3 extends over 14 amino acids.

This clonotype was observed a handful of times. This chain links TRBV2 with TRBJ1-1; D ambiguous. Germline values: CDR1 SNHLY, CDR2 FYNNEI. The CDR3 sequence is 12 residues long. The V end lost 7 bases, the J end lost 1 base, and 7 bases lay between the germline ends. In nucleotides, the CDR3 is TGTGCCAGCATAGACCCGAACACTGAAGCTTTCTTT. Its translation is CASIDPNTEAFF.

This sequence joins TRBV4-1 and TRBJ2-7; 7 positions agree with TRBD2. In germline, CDR1 is MGHRA, CDR2 YSYEKL. The CDR3 runs 14 residues. V lost 1 base, J lost 3 bases, and 3 bases stayed unmatched. The CDR3 loop is CASSQVGRDYEQYF. In DNA form, the CDR3 reads TGCGCCAGCAGCCAAGTAGGGAGGGACTACGAGCAGTACTTC.

This clonotype was detected only a few times. The chain is built from TRBV7-2 and TRBJ1-1; D is unresolved. The CDR3 is 14 residues long. The V end was cut by 3 bases, the J end by 0 bases, with 8 bases between. Germline CDR1 reads SGHTA; CDR2 reads FQGNSA. CDR3 loop: CASSLLGLNTEAFF. The CDR3 DNA is TGTGCCAGCAGCTTGTTGGGTTTGAACACTGAAGCTTTCTTT. The full variable domain, rest sourced from reference TRBV7-2 and TRBJ1-1, is GAGVSQSPSNKVTEKGKDVELRCDPISGHTALYWYRQSLGQGLEFLIYFQGNSAPDKSGLPSDRFSAERTGGSVSTLTIQRTQQEDSAVYLCASSLLGLNTEAFFGQGTRLTVV.

A few counts support this clonotype. V usage is TRBV5-6 and J usage is TRBJ2-5, with TRBD2 matching 7 bases. Germline V gene data show CDR1 as SGHDT and CDR2 as YYEEEE. CDR3 length: 17 residues. V shed 1 base and J 4 bases; nucleotides not matched to a gene: 13. The DNA of the CDR3 is TGTGCCAGCAGCTTGTTTTTTCTGGGGGAGGGGTCAGAGACCCAGTACTTC. This gives the protein CASSLFFLGEGSETQYF.

The genes are TRBV5-1 and TRBJ1-4; unclear D gene. The germline CDR1 and CDR2 sequences are SGHRS and YFSETQ. The length of the CDR3 is 14 residues. Trimming cost V 7 bases and J 4 bases, with 14 bases left between them. The CDR3 loop is CASGTDGFNEKLFF. The DNA of the CDR3 is TGCGCCAGCGGAACGGACGGATTTAATGAAAAACTGTTTTTT.

This chain links TRBV3-1 with TRBJ1-5, with unresolved D. CDR1 is LGHDT and CDR2 is YNNKEL in the germline V gene (reference sequence). The CDR3 covers 13 residues. The ends were cut back, 1 base at V and 6 bases at J, with 7 bases in the middle. The CDR3 DNA sequence: TGTGCCAGCAGCCAAGGGTTAAGTCAGCCCCAGCATTTT. Translated, it gives CASSQGLSQPQHF.